The 19 T cell receptor beta chains given below trace back to one sample, sequenced in a study of CD8+ T cells in alopecia areata. It was cDNA, reverse transcribed from extracted RNA, that served as the sequencing template. TCRdb's copy holds only in-frame clones and misses some; the assay was immunoSEQ multiplex PCR. Seen here are approximately 140,000 clones, 85% to 90% observed once, and the top ten hold roughly 13%. Treatment indicated: oral pan-JAK inhibitor, 5-10 mg twice daily. Specimen: CD8+ T cells sorted from blood, collected at week 4, from a patient treated with tofacitinib. Receptor source: a human donor with alopecia areata.

This clone was counted only a few times. This CDR3 is CASSLVADSTDTQYF. DNA of the CDR3: TGTGCCAGCAGCTTAGTGGCAGATAGCACAGATACGCAGTATTTT. J is TRBJ2-3 and V is TRBV7-9; D uncertain. Trimming cost V 1 base and J 0 bases, with 8 bases left between them. The length of the CDR3 is 15 residues. Germline assignment: CDR1 SEHNR and CDR2 FQNEAQ (reference sequence).

Comments on this clone: Other DNA sequences from this sample encode an identical CDR3 as well. The chain combines TRBV5-4 with TRBJ2-7; perhaps TRBD2 as D (5 bases). Per the germline V gene, CDR1 is SGHNT and CDR2 is YYREEE (reference sequence). The CDR3 sequence is 11 residues long. V was clipped by 0 bases and J by 7 bases, with 5 bases between them. The CDR3 sequence is CASSLGGEQYF. The CDR3 DNA reads as TGTGCCAGCAGCTTGGGCGGGGAGCAGTACTTC.

This sequence joins TRBV14 and TRBJ2-7, with 7 positions matching TRBD1. There are 16 residues in the CDR3. Per germline, CDR1 SGHDN and CDR2 FVKESK. Germline trimming cut 3 bases from V and 0 bases from J; bases unmatched to any gene: 8. The chain's CDR3 is CASSHGQEPFSYEQYF. The CDR3 bases are TGTGCCAGCAGCCACGGACAGGAGCCCTTCTCCTACGAGCAGTACTTC.

The chain carries TRBV19 and TRBJ2-1; a weak D match, TRBD2 (5 bases). Germline CDR1 reads LNHDA; CDR2 reads SQIVND (reference sequence). Trimming removed 5 bases from V and 9 bases from J, with 14 bases in between. This CDR3 has 13 amino acids. This CDR3 reads CASSPLVGGEQFF. CDR3 nucleotide sequence: TGTGCCAGTAGTCCACTAGTAGGTGGTGAGCAGTTCTTC.

V gene TRBV9 combines with J gene TRBJ2-2; perhaps TRBD2 as D (6 bases). This CDR3 spans 17 amino acids. Germline lookup yields CDR1 SGDLS and CDR2 YYNGEE. The V end lost 3 bases, the J end lost 1 base, and 16 bases lay between the germline ends. CDR3 amino acids: CASSEPRGSGNTGELFF. CDR3 DNA: TGTGCCAGCAGCGAACCCCGGGGTAGCGGGAACACCGGGGAGCTGTTTTTT.

This clone was counted once. The chain joins TRBV6-5 to TRBJ2-5; a possible D gene is TRBD2 (5 bases). CDR3 size: 14 residues. Germline loops: CDR1 MNHEY, CDR2 SVGAGI. Trimming took off 7 bases at V and 5 bases at J, with 17 bases between the two ends. CDR3 region: CASTQAGLGETQYF. The CDR3 coding sequence is TGTGCCAGCACCCAGGCGGGCTTGGGGGAGACCCAGTACTTC.

The V and J genes are TRBV30 and TRBJ1-4, with D hard to call. Trimming stripped 8 bases from V and 0 bases from J, with 16 bases between. CDR3 length equals 15 residues. CDR1 is GTSNPN, CDR2 SVGIG, per germline (reference sequence). The DNA of the CDR3 is TGTGCCGCCTTAGGGTGGCCCGCAACTAATGAAAAACTGTTTTTT. Translating it yields CAALGWPATNEKLFF.

V is TRBV4-1 and J is TRBJ2-1; TRBD2 matches at 9 bases. Germline CDR1 reads MGHRA; CDR2 reads YSYEKL. Trimming at V came to 0 bases and at J to 6 bases, leaving 6 bases not matched to a gene. This CDR3 is 16 amino acids long. CDR3 DNA: TGCGCCAGCAGCCAAGAGCCCTGGACTAGCGTCAATGAGCAGTTCTTC. This codes for CASSQEPWTSVNEQFF.

This chain uses TRBV6-5 with TRBJ2-1; weak D call: TRBD1 (5 bases). Germline V lookup: CDR1 MNHEY, CDR2 SVGAGI. This CDR3 has 15 residues. Trimming removed 2 bases from V and 7 bases from J, with 15 bases in between. Here the CDR3 reads CASSYDSGNFNEQFF. DNA for the CDR3: TGTGCCAGCAGTTACGACTCAGGGAATTTTAATGAGCAGTTCTTC.

This clone was found once. This chain links TRBV27 with TRBJ2-7; D is undetermined. The CDR3 consists of 13 residues. Germline V lookup: CDR1 MNHEY, CDR2 SMNVEV (reference sequence). Trimming cost V 1 base and J 4 bases, with 8 bases left between them. The CDR3 is CASSLLSQYEQYF. DNA of the CDR3: TGTGCCAGCAGTTTATTGTCACAATACGAGCAGTACTTC.

The J gene is TRBJ2-5, the V gene TRBV4-1; possible D gene TRBD2, 6 bases. The V end lost 3 bases, the J end lost 2 bases, and 19 bases lay between the germline ends. Germline CDR1 MGHRA, CDR2 YSYEKL. There are 17 residues in the CDR3. The CDR3 is CASSHRVGGGRQETQYF. The CDR3 DNA follows: TGCGCCAGCAGCCATCGGGTGGGCGGAGGGCGTCAAGAGACCCAGTACTTC.

The rearrangement joins TRBV29-1 to TRBJ2-2; no definite D call. CDR3 length: 13 residues. Germline CDR1 and CDR2: SQVTM and ANQGSEA. V was pared by 4 bases and J by 3 bases, with 9 bases between. The CDR3 DNA sequence: TGCAGCGTTGTGGGTAGAGACACCGGGGAGCTGTTTTTT. Encoded protein: CSVVGRDTGELFF.

This chain connects TRBV27 to TRBJ2-7; 7 bases are shared with TRBD1. Trimming took 6 bases from V and 11 from J; bases not matched to a gene: 13. CDR1 is MNHEY, CDR2 SMNVEV, per germline (reference sequence). This CDR3 contains 13 residues. CDR3: CASRLMGQIREYF. Written as DNA, the CDR3 is TGTGCCAGCAGGTTAATGGGACAGATCCGCGAGTACTTC.

This chain links TRBV2 with TRBJ2-7, with D possibly matching TRBD1 (6 bases). Trimming removed 6 bases from V and 4 bases from J, with 10 bases in between. CDR3 length: 12 amino acids. Germline lookup yields CDR1 SNHLY and CDR2 FYNNEI. The CDR3 sequence: CASRGQPYEQYF. CDR3 nucleotides: TGTGCCAGCAGAGGACAGCCTTACGAGCAGTACTTC.

This chain connects TRBV5-6 to TRBJ2-1; TRBD2 agrees at 9 bases. Per germline, CDR1 SGHDT and CDR2 YYEEEE. The junction had 11 bases not matched to a gene; V was cut back by 4 bases and J by 6 bases. CDR3 length: 16 residues. The CDR3 here is CASSALISGGSNEQFF. The CDR3, as DNA: TGTGCCAGCAGCGCCCTGATTAGCGGGGGATCCAATGAGCAGTTCTTC.

V is TRBV10-2 and J is TRBJ1-6; tentatively, D is TRBD1 (5 bases). Trimming left V 7 bases short and J 7 bases short, with 11 bases between. The V gene's germline CDR1 is WSHSY and CDR2 SAAADI. The CDR3 loop spans 13 amino acids. DNA of the CDR3: TGCGCCAGCAATAGGGGAGAGAATTCACCCCTCCACTTT. Translating gives CASNRGENSPLHF.

The DNA of the CDR3 is TGTGCCAGCAGTGACTCAGCGGGACCTCAAGAGACCCAGTACTTC. Amino acid sequence: CASSDSAGPQETQYF. The rearrangement uses TRBV6-1 and TRBJ2-5; 7 bases align to TRBD2. J was trimmed by 2 bases and V by 3 bases; bases with no gene match: 6. The CDR3 covers 15 residues. Germline lookup yields CDR1 MNHNS and CDR2 SASEGT.

Concerning this clone: Other DNA sequences from this sample encode an identical CDR3 as well. CDR3 nucleotide sequence: TGTGCCAGCAGCTTAAGGAGGGACGGCACAGATACGCAGTATTTT. Encoded protein: CASSLRRDGTDTQYF. The chain uses TRBV7-9 and TRBJ2-3; possible D gene TRBD2, 6 bases. V was pared by 2 bases and J by 1 base, with 10 bases between. The V gene's germline CDR1 is SEHNR and CDR2 FQNEAQ (reference sequence). This CDR3 has 15 amino acids.

This chain joins TRBV4-1 and TRBJ2-7; tentative D call: TRBD1 (7 bases). The V gene lost 1 base and the J gene lost 1 base, with 11 bases spanning the gap. CDR1 is MGHRA and CDR2 is YSYEKL in the germline V gene. The length of the CDR3 is 15 residues. In DNA, the CDR3 is TGCGCCAGCAGCCAAGTGGCAGGGGGGTCCTACGAGCAGTACTTC. Its translation: CASSQVAGGSYEQYF.